This T cell receptor beta chain derives from a study of shared clonotypes between healthy human individuals. Study results and limitations: Generally, naive subsets came out with larger estimated richness than memory subsets. Rarefaction showed that sequencing of sorted subsets was incomplete (despite large depth).

The CD8 memory sample joined CD45RO+ cells and CCR7-negative CD45RA+ cells. Regarding this clone: What it binds is not known.

Germline V gene data show CDR1 as MNHEY and CDR2 as SMNVEV (reference sequence). With 0 bases clipped from V and 7 bases from J, the junction kept 8 bases outside the gene matches. The CDR3 spans 17 residues. Each cell subset's genomic DNA was divided evenly among several immunoSEQ plates. Repertoires were generated with immunoSEQ multiplex PCR, while TCRdb's copy carries only in-frame clones and drops some. The sample has 400,000 or so clones; about 96% are singletons. Specimen: memory CD8+ T cells sorted from blood. Stated subset: CD45RO+ cells pooled with CCR7-negative TemRA cells. V gene TRBV27 combines with J gene TRBJ2-1; 11 bases are a match to TRBD1. The TCR was taken from a man aged 30 to 39 in good health. DNA of the CDR3: TGTGCCAGCAGTTTATCGTGGCGGACAGGGGGCAGGAATGAGCAGTTCTTC. Translation gives CASSLSWRTGGRNEQFF.